This T cell receptor (beta chain) emerged from a study of yellow fever vaccine responses in identical twins. General observations from the study: Vaccine T cell responses of twins reportedly seemed partly convergent and partly personalized.

There are 16 residues in the CDR3. CDR1 and CDR2 (germline): MGHRA, YSYEKL. V lost 1 base, J lost 8 bases, and 7 bases stayed unmatched. As regards this clonotype: Its antigen is not identified.

MiXCR, run by TCRdb on the RT-PCR reads, gives a single entry per CDR3 protein. This sample has about 23,000 distinct CDR3 sequences, with roughly 73% found just once. This rearrangement joins TRBV4-1 to TRBJ2-1; 11 bases map to TRBD2. This specimen consisted of T cells from blood (PBMCs), unsorted or a sorted subset (not recorded which), obtained before or after yellow fever vaccination (not recorded which). The origin of this receptor is a woman aged 18-30 years who received the yellow fever vaccine. CDR3 in amino acids: CASSQVSGRALDEQFF. The CDR3 DNA sequence: TGCGCCAGCAGCCAAGTTAGCGGGAGGGCCTTGGATGAGCAGTTCTTC.